This section outlines one T cell receptor (beta chain) sequence together with its context. This record belongs to a study of cytotoxic CD8 clonotypes in ibrutinib-treated CLL. The overall study: Response sampling took place at median 12 months of treatment, range 6 to 36.

The protocol was immunoSEQ multiplex PCR, while the TCRdb copy is restricted to in-frame clones and leaves out a portion. The data hold some 140,000 clones, with around four fifths observed a single time. Germline assignment: CDR1 SGHNT and CDR2 YYREEE (reference sequence). The CDR3 is 16 residues long. V lost 0 bases and J lost 2, with 12 bases in between. The specimen comprised PBMCs, sampled after 24 months of ibrutinib treatment. This clonotype was obtained from a human donor with chronic lymphocytic leukemia. This chain uses TRBV5-4 with TRBJ2-1, with D possibly being TRBD1 (6 bases). DNA of the CDR3: TGTGCCAGCAGCTTGGGGACAGCCAATACCTACAATGAGCAGTTCTTC. It codes for CASSLGTANTYNEQFF.